Below, 2 T cell receptor beta chains from the same sample are listed, as sequenced in a study of T cells after posttransplantation cyclophosphamide. Busulfan-fludarabine conditioning, marrow transplant, and cyclophosphamide on days +3 and +4 were administered. Method: immunoSEQ multiplex PCR; TCRdb's copy keeps in-frame clones and lacks some. The sample consists of 42,000 or so clones, less than 95% of them appearing once. The sequencing here drew on PBMCs, taken about 64 days after allogeneic stem cell transplant with posttransplant cyclophosphamide. The receptors here all came from a male patient aged 55 to 69 who received an allogeneic stem cell transplant from a related donor and was CMV-positive. Some T cells may be the graft donor's.

The chain employs TRBV11-2 and TRBJ2-7; D perhaps matches TRBD2 (6 bases). V gave up 5 bases and J gave up 6 bases, with 14 bases separating them. CDR3 length: 13 residues. The V gene's germline CDR1 is SGHAT and CDR2 FQNNGV. Here the CDR3 reads CASSLGTSGEQYV. CDR3 DNA: TGTGCCAGCAGCCTTGGGACTTCAGGCGAGCAGTACGTC.

In this sample, this clone turned up a few times. The chain carries TRBV6-5 and TRBJ1-1; TRBD1 might be the D (6 bases). Germline V gene sequence: CDR1 MNHEY, CDR2 SVGAGI. CDR3 size: 13 residues. V shed 5 bases and J shed 7 bases, with 14 bases lying between them. The CDR3 here is CASSASGGLEAFF. CDR3 in DNA: TGTGCCAGCAGTGCATCGGGGGGCCTTGAAGCTTTCTTT.